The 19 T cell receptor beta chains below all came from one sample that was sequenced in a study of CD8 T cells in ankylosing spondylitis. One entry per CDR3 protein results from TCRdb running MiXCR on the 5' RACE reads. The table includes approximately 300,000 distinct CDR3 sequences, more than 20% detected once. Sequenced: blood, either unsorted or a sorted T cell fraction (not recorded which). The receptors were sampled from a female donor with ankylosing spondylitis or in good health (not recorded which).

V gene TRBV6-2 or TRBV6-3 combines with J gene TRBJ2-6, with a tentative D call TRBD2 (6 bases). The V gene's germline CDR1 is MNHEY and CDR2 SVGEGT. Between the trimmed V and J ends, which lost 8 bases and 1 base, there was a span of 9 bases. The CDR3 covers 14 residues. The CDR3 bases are TGTGCCAGCGCTGGGACTTCTGGGGCCAACGTCCTGACTTTC. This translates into CASAGTSGANVLTF.

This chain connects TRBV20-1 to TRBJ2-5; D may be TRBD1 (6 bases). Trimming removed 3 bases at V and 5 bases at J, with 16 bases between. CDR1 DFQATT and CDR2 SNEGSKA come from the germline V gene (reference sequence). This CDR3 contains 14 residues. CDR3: CSASGRGRLETQYF. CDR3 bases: TGCAGTGCTAGTGGCAGGGGCCGATTGGAGACCCAGTACTTC.

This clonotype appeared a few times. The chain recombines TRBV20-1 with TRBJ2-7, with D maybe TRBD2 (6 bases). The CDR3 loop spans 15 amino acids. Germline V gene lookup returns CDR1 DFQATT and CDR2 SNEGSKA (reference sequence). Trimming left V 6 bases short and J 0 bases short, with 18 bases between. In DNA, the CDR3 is TGCAGTGCCCCTTTTAGGTTAGCGGCCTCCTACGAGCAGTACTTC. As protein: CSAPFRLAASYEQYF.

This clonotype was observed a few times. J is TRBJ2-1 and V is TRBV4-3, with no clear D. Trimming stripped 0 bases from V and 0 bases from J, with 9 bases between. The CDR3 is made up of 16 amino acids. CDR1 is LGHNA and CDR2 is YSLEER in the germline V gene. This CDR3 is CASSQEVRSSYNEQFF. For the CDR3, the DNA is TGCGCCAGCAGCCAAGAGGTACGGAGCTCCTACAATGAGCAGTTCTTC.

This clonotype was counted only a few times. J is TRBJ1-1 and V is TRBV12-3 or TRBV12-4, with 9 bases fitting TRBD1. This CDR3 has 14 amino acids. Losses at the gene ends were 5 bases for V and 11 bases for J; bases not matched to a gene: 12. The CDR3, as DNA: TGTGCCAGCAGTACGAATACACAGGGGGCAAAGGCTTTCTTT. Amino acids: CASSTNTQGAKAFF.

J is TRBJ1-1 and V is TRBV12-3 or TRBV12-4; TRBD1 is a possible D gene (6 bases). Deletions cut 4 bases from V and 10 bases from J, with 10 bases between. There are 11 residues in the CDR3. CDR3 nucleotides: TGTGCCAGCAGTTCTACAGGGCGAGCTTTCTTT. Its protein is CASSSTGRAFF.

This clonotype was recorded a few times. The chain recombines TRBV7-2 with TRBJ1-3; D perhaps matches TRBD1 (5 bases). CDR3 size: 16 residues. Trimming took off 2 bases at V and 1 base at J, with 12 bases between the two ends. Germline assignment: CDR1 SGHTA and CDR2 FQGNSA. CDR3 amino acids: CASSLSHGGSGNTIYF. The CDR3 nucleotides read TGTGCCAGCAGCTTATCGCATGGGGGTTCTGGAAACACCATATATTTT.

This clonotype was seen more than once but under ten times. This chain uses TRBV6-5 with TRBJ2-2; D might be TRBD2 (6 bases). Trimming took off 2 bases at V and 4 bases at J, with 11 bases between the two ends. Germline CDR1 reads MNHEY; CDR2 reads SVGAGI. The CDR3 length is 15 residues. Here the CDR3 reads CASSYGGLVTGELFF. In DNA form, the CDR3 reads TGTGCCAGCAGTTACGGGGGGTTGGTCACCGGGGAGCTGTTTTTT.

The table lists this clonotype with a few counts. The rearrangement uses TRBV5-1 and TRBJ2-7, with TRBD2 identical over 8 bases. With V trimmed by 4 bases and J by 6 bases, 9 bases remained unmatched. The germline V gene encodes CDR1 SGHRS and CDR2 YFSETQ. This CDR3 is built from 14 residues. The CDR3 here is CASSPSTSASEQYF. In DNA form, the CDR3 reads TGCGCCAGCAGCCCCTCGACTAGCGCAAGCGAGCAGTACTTC.

CDR3 loop: CASSQVGSSGANVLTF. CDR3 bases: TGTGCCAGCAGCCAAGTAGGTAGCTCTGGGGCCAACGTCCTGACTTTC. The genes are TRBV4-2 and TRBJ2-6; D not resolved. Germline assignment: CDR1 LGHNA and CDR2 YNFKEQ. This CDR3 is built from 16 residues. Between the trimmed V and J ends, which lost 1 base and 0 bases, there was a span of 7 bases.

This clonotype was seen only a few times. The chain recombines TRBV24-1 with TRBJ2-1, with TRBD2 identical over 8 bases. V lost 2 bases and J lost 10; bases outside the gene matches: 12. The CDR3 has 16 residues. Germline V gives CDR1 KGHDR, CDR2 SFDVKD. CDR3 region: CATSDSPPGLVGEQFF. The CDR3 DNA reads TGTGCCACCAGTGATTCGCCACCGGGACTAGTCGGGGAGCAGTTCTTC.

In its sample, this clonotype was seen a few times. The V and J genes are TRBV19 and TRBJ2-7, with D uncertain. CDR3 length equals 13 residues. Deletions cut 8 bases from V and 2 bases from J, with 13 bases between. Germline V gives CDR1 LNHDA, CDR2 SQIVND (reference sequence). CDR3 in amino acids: CASSRTPPYEQYF. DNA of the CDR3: TGTGCCAGTTCCCGTACACCCCCCTACGAGCAGTACTTC.

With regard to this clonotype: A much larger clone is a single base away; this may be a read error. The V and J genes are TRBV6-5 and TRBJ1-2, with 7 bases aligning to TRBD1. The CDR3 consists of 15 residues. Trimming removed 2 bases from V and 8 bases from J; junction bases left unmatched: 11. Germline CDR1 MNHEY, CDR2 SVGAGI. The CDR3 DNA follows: TGTGCCAGCAGTTACATATCGGCCGACAGGGACGGCTACACCTTC. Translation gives CASSYISADRDGYTF.

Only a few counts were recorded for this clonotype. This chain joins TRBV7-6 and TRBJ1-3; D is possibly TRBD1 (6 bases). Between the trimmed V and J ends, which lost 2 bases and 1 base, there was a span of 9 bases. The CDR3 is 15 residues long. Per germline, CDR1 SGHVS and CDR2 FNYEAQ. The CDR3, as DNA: TGTGCCAGCAGCTTATCAGGGGCGTCTGGAAACACCATATATTTT. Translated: CASSLSGASGNTIYF.

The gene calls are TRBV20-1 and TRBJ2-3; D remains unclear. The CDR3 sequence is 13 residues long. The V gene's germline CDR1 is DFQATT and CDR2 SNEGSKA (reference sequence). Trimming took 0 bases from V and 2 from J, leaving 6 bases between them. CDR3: CSAREQITDTQYF. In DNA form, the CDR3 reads TGCAGTGCTAGAGAACAGATCACAGATACGCAGTATTTT.

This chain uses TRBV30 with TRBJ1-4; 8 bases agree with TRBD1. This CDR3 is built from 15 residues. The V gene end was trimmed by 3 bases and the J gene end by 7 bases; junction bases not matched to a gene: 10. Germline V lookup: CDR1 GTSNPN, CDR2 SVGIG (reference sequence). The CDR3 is CAWSISRGLGEKLFF. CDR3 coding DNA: TGTGCCTGGAGCATTAGCAGGGGGCTGGGTGAAAAACTGTTTTTT.

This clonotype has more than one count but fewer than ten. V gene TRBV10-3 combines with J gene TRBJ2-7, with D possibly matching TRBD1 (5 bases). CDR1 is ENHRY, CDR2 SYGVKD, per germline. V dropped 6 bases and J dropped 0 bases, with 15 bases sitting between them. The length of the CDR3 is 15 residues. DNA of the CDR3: TGTGCCATCAGACCCGGAATAGACAGCTCCTACGAGCAGTACTTC. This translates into CAIRPGIDSSYEQYF.

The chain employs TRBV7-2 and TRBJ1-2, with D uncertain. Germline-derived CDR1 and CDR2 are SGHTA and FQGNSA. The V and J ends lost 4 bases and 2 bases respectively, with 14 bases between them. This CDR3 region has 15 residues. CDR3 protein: CASSSNPTLNYGYTF. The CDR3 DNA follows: TGTGCCAGCAGCTCGAACCCGACGTTAAACTATGGCTACACCTTC.

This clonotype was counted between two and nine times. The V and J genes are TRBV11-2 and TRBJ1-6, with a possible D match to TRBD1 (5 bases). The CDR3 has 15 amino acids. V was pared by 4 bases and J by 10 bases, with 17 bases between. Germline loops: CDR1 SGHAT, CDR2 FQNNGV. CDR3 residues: CASSSDTSWGSPLHF. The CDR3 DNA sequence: TGTGCCAGCAGCTCCGACACGTCTTGGGGCTCACCCCTCCACTTT. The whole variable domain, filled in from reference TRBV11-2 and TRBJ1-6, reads EAGVAQSPRYKIIEKRQSVAFWCNPISGHATLYWYQQILGQGPKLLIQFQNNGVVDDSQLPKDRFSAERLKGVDSTLKIQPAKLEDSAVYLCASSSDTSWGSPLHFGNGTRLTVT.